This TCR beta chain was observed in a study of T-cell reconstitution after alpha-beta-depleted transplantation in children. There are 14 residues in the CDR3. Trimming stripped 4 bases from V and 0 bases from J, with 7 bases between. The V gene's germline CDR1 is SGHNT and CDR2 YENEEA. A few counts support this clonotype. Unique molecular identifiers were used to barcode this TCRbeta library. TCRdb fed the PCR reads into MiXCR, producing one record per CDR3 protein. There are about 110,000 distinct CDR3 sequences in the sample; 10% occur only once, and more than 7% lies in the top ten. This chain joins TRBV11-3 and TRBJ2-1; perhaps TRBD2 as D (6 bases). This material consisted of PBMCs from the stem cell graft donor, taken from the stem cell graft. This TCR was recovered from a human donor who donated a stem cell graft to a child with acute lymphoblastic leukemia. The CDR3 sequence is CASSSGVSYNEQFF. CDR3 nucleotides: TGTGCCAGCAGCTCGGGAGTCTCCTACAATGAGCAGTTCTTC.